This TCR beta chain was identified in a study of blood T cell repertoires in COVID-19. Study at large: The United States, Italy and Spain supplied acute and convalescent COVID-19 samples.

As processed by the authors: Amplification with reference gene primers provided the estimates of nucleated cell counts. Data came from immunoSEQ multiplex PCR; TCRdb stores just in-frame clones and leaves some out. The DNA was the basis for D and trimming; V, J and clone size are from that table. The sample contains 150,000 to 200,000 clones, around 82% of which appear only once. This CDR3 spans 11 amino acids. With 6 bases removed from V and 7 bases from J, the gap between germline ends came to 9 bases. The sequence came from an older woman with acute COVID-19. The chain links TRBV12-3 or TRBV12-4 to TRBJ1-1, with D uncertain. Sample: PBMCs or T cells enriched from blood (not recorded which). The CDR3 DNA reads TGTGCCAGCAGCCTGGGAGATGAAGCTTTCTTT. Encoded protein: CASSLGDEAFF.